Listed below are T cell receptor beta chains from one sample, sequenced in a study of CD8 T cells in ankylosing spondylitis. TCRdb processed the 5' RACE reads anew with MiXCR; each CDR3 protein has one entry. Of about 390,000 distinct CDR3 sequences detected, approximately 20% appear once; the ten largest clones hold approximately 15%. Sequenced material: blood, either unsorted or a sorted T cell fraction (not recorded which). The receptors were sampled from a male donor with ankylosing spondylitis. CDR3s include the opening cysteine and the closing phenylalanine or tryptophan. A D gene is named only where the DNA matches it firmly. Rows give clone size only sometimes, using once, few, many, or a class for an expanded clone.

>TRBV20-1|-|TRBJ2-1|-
TGCAGTCTAAGGGGAGACCGATCGAATGAGCAGTTCTTC
CSLRGDRSNEQFF
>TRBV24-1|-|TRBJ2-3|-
TGTGCCACCAGTGATCAAATAAGCACAGATACGCAGTATTTT
CATSDQISTDTQYF
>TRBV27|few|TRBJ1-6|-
TGTGCCAGCAGTCGCAGACCGCCGTCTGGGGACCTCTATAATTCACCCCTCCACTTT
CASSRRPPSGDLYNSPLHF
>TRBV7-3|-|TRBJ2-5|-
TGTGCCAGCAGCTTAATAGGGGTGGAAGAGACCCAGTACTTC
CASSLIGVEETQYF
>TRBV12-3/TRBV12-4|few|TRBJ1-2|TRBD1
TGTGCCAGCAGTCGGACAGGCCGGTATGGCTACACCTTC
CASSRTGRYGYTF
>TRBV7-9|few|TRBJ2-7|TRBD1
TGTGCCAGCAGCTCCCCGGACAGGGCCGTTACCTACGAGCAGTACTTC
CASSSPDRAVTYEQYF
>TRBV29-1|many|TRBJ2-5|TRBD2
TGCAGCGCCTACACTAGCGGCCAAGAGACCCAGTACTTC
CSAYTSGQETQYF
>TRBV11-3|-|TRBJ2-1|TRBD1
TGTGCCAGCAGCCCGGACAGGACCAAGCAGTTCTTC
CASSPDRTKQFF
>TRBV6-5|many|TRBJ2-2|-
TGTGCCAGCAGTTACCCTAAAGACCCCGGAGACCCGAACACCGGGGAGCTGTTTTTT
CASSYPKDPGDPNTGELFF
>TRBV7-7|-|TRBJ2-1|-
TGTGCCAGCAGCTCTTCTTTATCATACTACAATGAGCAGTTCTTC
CASSSSLSYYNEQFF
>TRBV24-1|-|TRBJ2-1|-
TGTGCCACCAGTGGAGGGAGTTCCCCTTACAATGAGCAGTTCTTC
CATSGGSSPYNEQFF
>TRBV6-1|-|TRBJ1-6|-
TGTGCCAGCAGTCCTCTGCGCGGGGTAGGGTCACCCCTCCACTTT
CASSPLRGVGSPLHF
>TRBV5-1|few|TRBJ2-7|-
TGCGCCAGCAGCTTGGATGCTACCAAAGAGGACGAGCAGTACTTC
CASSLDATKEDEQYF
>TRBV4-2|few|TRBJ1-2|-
TGTGCCAGCAGCCAAGATCGATTAGGACAGCATATTTATGGCTACACCTTC
CASSQDRLGQHIYGYTF
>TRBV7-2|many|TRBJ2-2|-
TGTGCCAGCACCAGGGACTTAAACACCGGGGAGCTGTTTTTT
CASTRDLNTGELFF
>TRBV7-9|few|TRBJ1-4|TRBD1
TGTGCCAGCAGCCCCCCCACGACAGGGATTAATGAAAAACTGTTTTTT
CASSPPTTGINEKLFF
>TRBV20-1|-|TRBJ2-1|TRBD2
TGCAGTGCACGGACTAGTACGGCCCATGAGCAGTTCTTC
CSARTSTAHEQFF
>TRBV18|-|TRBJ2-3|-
TGTGCCAGCTCACCCAGGGCTGCACAAAGGGCAGATACGCAGTATTTT
CASSPRAAQRADTQYF
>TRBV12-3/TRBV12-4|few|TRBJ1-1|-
TGTGCCAGCAGTTTAGTGCGACAGACTGAAGCTTTCTTT
CASSLVRQTEAFF
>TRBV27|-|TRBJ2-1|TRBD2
TGTGCCAGCACAACATTAGCGCGGGAGGGGTACAATGAGCAGTTCTTC
CASTTLAREGYNEQFF
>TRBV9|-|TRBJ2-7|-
TGTGCCAGCAGCGAGGGACCGGACGGTTTTTACGAGCAGTACTTC
CASSEGPDGFYEQYF
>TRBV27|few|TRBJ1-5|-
TGTGCCAGCAGTGCCGGAAGAGGCAATCAGCCCCAGCATTTT
CASSAGRGNQPQHF
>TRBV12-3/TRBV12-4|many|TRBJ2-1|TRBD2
TGTGCCAGCAGTTCCCCGGGACTAATCTCCTACAATGAGCAGTTCTTC
CASSSPGLISYNEQFF
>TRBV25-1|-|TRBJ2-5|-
TGTGCCAGCAGTGAATTAGGACAGAAGGTGTACTTC
CASSELGQKVYF
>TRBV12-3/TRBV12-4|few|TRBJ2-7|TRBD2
TGTGCCAGCAGTCCAGCGGGAGGGCGACCCTACGAGCAGTACTTC
CASSPAGGRPYEQYF
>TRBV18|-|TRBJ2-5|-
TGTGCCAGCTCACCGCCGGTGCGGGATCAAGAGACCCAGTACTTC
CASSPPVRDQETQYF
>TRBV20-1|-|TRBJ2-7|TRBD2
TGCAGTGGAAGACTAGCGGGAGGAGGGTACGAGCAGTACTTC
CSGRLAGGGYEQYF
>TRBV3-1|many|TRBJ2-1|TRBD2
TGTGCCAGCAGCCAGGGACTACCGAACTCCTACAATGAGCAGTTCTTC
CASSQGLPNSYNEQFF
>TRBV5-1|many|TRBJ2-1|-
TGCGCCAGCAGCTTGCCTTCCTACAATGAGCAGTTCTTC
CASSLPSYNEQFF
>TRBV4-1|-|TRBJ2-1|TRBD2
TGCGCCAGCAGCCATGGAGCGGGAGGCGAGGGAAGCGAGCAGTTCTTC
CASSHGAGGEGSEQFF
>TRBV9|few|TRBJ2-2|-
TGTGCCAGCAGCTCCAGAGTGACGGAATCCACCGGGGAGCTGTTTTTT
CASSSRVTESTGELFF
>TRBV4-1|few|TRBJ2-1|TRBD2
TGCGCCAGCAGCCAAGTATACACTAGCGGGATAACGACCTACAATGAGCAGTTCTTC
CASSQVYTSGITTYNEQFF
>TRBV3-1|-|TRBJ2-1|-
TGTGCCAGCAGCCAAGAGACGGCGGATGAGCAGTTCTTC
CASSQETADEQFF
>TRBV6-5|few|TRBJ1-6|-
TGTGCCAGCAGTTCTCCCACATGGGCCAGTAGGAATTCACCCCTCCACTTT
CASSSPTWASRNSPLHF
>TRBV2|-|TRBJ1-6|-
TGTGCCAGCAGTTCCACAGGGAATTCACCCCTCCACTTT
CASSSTGNSPLHF
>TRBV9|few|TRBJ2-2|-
TGTGCCAGCAGCGAAAGAGGGTCGCCCGCCGGGGAGCTGTTTTTT
CASSERGSPAGELFF
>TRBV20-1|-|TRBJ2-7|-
TGCAGTGCTAGAGTGGCATCCTACGAGCAGTACTTC
CSARVASYEQYF
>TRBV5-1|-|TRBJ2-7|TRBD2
TGCGCCAGCAGGACCGGCGGGGGGAGCTCCTACGAGCAGTACTTC
CASRTGGGSSYEQYF
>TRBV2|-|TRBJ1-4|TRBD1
TGTGCCAGCATCACAGGGGGGGAAAAACTGTTTTTT
CASITGGEKLFF
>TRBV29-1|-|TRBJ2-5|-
TGCAGCGTCGACTTAACTAGTCCAGTTGTAGAGACCCAGTACTTC
CSVDLTSPVVETQYF
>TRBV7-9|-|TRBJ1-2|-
TGTGCCAGCAGCTTAGGGGCCTCTTGGGATAGCGGCTACACCTTC
CASSLGASWDSGYTF
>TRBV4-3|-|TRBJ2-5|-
TGCGCCAGCAGCCCGCGGGACAGAGGGACCCAGTACTTC
CASSPRDRGTQYF
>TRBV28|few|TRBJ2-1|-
TGTGCCACCGCAATCGGAAAGCAGTTCTTC
CATAIGKQFF
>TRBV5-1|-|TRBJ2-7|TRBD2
TGCGCCAGCAGTCGGGACTACCTCCTCTACGAGCAGTACTTC
CASSRDYLLYEQYF
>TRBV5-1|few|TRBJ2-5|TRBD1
TGCGCCAGCAGCTTCAGGGGGCCAGGGGAGACCCAGTACTTC
CASSFRGPGETQYF
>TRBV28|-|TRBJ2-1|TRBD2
TGTGCCAGCAGTTTTAGCGGGAGCGGCAATGAGCAGTTCTTC
CASSFSGSGNEQFF
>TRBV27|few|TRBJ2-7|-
TGTGCCAGCAGTTTATCGAAGACTTTTGTGTTTGAGGGACATTCGCACGAGCAGTACTTC
CASSLSKTFVFEGHSHEQYF
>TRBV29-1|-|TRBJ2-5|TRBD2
TGCAGCGTTGGAGGCGGGGGCCAAGAGACCCAGTACTTC
CSVGGGGQETQYF
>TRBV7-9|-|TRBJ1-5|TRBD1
TGTGCCAGCAGCTTCCAAGACAGGGCTGATCAGCCCCAGCATTTT
CASSFQDRADQPQHF
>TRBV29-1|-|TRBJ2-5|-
TGCAGCGGCCTAGTGTCCAAGACCCAGTACTTC
CSGLVSKTQYF
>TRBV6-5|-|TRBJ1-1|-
TGTGCCAGCAGTTCCGCATCATCCGCCCGTGAAGCTTTCTTT
CASSSASSAREAFF
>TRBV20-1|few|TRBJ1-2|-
TGCAGTGCCACTCACAGGAGCTATGGCTACACCTTC
CSATHRSYGYTF
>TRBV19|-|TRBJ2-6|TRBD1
TGTGCCAGTAGTACGACAGGGATAAGCTCTGGGGCCAACGTCCTGACTTTC
CASSTTGISSGANVLTF